The 6 T cell receptor beta chains presented below share a single source sample, sequenced in a study of T cells expressing NK-cell markers. TCRdb re-called the 5' RACE reads and shows each CDR3 protein once, DNA omitted. Its listing shows 300,000 to 450,000 distinct CDR3 sequences. Material for sequencing was blood T cells: a sorted CD56 or NKG2C T cell subset, CD4+ or CD8+ T cells, or bulk PBMC T cells (not recorded which). These receptors came from a man aged 18 to 70 in good health.

The rearrangement joins TRBV3-1 to TRBJ1-4; the D gene TCRdb calls, TRBD1, cannot be checked with no DNA. Germline assignment: CDR1 LGHDT and CDR2 YNNKEL (reference sequence). The CDR3 length is 15 residues. CDR3 region: CASSRDSGAYEKLFF.

This sequence joins TRBV7-9 and TRBJ2-1; TCRdb proposes TRBD1, but this gene call is untestable without DNA. Germline CDR1 reads SEHNR; CDR2 reads FQNEAQ (reference sequence). The CDR3 is 14 amino acids. CDR3: CASSQIRGHNEQFF.

The rearrangement links TRBV6-2 or TRBV6-3 to TRBJ1-2; TCRdb indicates TRBD1, and absent DNA this call remains unverified. The CDR3 is 15 residues long. Germline CDR1 MNHEY, CDR2 SVGEGT. CDR3 residues: CASSTGTGKVYGYTF.

The rearrangement uses TRBV6-1 and TRBJ2-1; the TRBD1 assignment by TCRdb is unverifiable without DNA. The CDR3 runs to 16 residues. Germline V CDR1 and CDR2: MNHNS, SASEGT. CDR3 sequence: CASSSTQGAAYNEQFF.

The chain uses TRBV19 and TRBJ2-7; the TCRdb call, TRBD2, lacks DNA for checking. The CDR3 is made up of 15 amino acids. Looked up from germline, CDR1 is LNHDA and CDR2 is SQIVND (reference sequence). CDR3 amino acids: CASSPGTSGTYEQYF.

The CDR3 here is CSALGPDRGLYTF. V gene TRBV29-1 combines with J gene TRBJ1-2; the D call from TCRdb, TRBD1, cannot be confirmed without DNA. CDR3 length equals 13 residues. Per the germline V gene, CDR1 is SQVTM and CDR2 is ANQGSEA.